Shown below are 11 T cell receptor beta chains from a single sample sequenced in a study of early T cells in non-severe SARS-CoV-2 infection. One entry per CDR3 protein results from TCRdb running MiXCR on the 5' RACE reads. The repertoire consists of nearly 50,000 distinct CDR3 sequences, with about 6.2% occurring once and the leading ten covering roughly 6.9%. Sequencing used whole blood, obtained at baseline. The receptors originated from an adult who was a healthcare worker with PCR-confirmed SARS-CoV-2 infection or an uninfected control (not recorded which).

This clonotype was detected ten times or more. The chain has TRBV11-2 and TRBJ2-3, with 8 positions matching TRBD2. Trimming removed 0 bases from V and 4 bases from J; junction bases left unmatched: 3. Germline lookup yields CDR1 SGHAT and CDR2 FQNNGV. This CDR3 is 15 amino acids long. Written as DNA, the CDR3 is TGTGCCAGCAGCTTAGAGGGAGCGGGAGCAGATACGCAGTATTTT. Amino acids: CASSLEGAGADTQYF.

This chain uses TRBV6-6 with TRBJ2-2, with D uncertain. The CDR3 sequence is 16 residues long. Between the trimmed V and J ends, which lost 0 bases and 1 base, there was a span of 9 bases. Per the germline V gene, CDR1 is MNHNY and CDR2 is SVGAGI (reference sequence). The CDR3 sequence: CASSYSRRMNTGELFF. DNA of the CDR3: TGTGCCAGCAGTTACTCGCGCAGGATGAACACCGGGGAGCTGTTTTTT.

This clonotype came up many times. The CDR3 nucleotides are TGTGCCAGCAGTACAGGGAATGGAAACACCATATATTTT. This translates into CASSTGNGNTIYF. The chain uses TRBV5-6 and TRBJ1-3; possibly TRBD1 for D (6 bases). The CDR3 covers 13 residues. V was cut by 5 bases and J by 3 bases, with 9 bases left in between. Germline V CDR1 and CDR2: SGHDT, YYEEEE.

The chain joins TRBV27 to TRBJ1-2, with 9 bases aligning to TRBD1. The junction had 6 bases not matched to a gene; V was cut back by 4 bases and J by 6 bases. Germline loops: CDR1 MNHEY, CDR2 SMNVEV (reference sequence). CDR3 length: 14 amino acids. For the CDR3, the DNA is TGTGCCAGCAGTTCCCGGGACAGGGTGAATGGCTACACCTTC. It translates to CASSSRDRVNGYTF.

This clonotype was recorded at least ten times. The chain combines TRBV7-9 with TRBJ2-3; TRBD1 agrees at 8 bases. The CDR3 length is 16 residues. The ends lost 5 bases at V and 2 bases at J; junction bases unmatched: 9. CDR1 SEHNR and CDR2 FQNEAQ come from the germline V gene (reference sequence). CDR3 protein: CASSGQGHFYTDTQYF. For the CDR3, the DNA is TGTGCCAGCAGCGGACAGGGACATTTTTACACAGATACGCAGTATTTT.

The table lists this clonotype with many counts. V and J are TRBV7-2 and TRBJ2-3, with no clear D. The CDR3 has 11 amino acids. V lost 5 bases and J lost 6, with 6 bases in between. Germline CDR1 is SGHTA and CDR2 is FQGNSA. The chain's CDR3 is CASSPRDTQYF. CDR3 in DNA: TGTGCCAGCAGCCCAAGGGATACGCAGTATTTT.

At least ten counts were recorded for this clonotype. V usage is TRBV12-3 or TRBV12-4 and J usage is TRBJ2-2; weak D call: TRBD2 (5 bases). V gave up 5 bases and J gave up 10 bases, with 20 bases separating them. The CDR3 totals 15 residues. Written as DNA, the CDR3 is TGTGCCAGCAGTAGCATAGCGCGACCGGTTAAGGAGCTGTTTTTT. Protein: CASSSIARPVKELFF.

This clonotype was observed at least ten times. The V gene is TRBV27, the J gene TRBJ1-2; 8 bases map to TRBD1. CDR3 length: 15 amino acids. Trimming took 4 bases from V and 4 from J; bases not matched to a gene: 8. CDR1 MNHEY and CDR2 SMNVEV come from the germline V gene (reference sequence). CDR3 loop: CASSSYGQGAYGYTF. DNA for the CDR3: TGTGCCAGCAGTTCCTACGGACAGGGTGCCTATGGCTACACCTTC.

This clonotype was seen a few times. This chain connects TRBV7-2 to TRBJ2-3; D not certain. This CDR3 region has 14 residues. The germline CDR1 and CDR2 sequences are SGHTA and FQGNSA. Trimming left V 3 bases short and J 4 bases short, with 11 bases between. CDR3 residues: CASSFLLPADTQYF. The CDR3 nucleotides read TGTGCCAGCAGCTTCTTACTACCCGCAGATACGCAGTATTTT.

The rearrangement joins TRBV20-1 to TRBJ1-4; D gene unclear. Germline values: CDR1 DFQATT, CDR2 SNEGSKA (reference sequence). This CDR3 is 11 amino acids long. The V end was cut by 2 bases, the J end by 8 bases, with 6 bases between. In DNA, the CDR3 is TGCAGTGCTAGAAACCCCGAAAAACTGTTTTTT. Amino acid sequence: CSARNPEKLFF.

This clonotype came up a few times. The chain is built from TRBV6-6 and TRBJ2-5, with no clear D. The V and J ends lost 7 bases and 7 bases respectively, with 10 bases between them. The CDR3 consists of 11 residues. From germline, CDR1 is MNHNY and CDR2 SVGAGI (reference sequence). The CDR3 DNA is TGTGCCAGCAATCCCCGGGTGACCCAGTACTTC. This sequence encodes CASNPRVTQYF.